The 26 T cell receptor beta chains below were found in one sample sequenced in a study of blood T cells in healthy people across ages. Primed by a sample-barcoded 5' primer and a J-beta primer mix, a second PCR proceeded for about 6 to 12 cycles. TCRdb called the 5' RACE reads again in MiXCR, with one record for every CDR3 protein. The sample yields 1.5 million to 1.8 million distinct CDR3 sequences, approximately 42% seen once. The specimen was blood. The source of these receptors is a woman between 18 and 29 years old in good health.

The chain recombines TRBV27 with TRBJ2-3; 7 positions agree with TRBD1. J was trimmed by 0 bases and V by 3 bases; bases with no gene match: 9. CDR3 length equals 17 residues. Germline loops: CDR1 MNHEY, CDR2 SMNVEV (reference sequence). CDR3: CASSFTGQTSSTDTQYF. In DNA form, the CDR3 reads TGTGCCAGCAGTTTCACGGGACAGACATCTAGCACAGATACGCAGTATTTT.

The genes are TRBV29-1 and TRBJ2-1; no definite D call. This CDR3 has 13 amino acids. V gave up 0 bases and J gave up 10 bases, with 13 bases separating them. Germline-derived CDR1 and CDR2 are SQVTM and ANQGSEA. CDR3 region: CSVEDPRNYEQFF. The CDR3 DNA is TGCAGCGTTGAAGATCCACGGAACTACGAGCAGTTCTTC.

The CDR3 here is CASSGVRDRNSGNTIYF. CDR3 DNA: TGTGCCAGCAGCGGAGTCCGGGACAGGAACTCTGGAAACACCATATATTTT. This chain joins TRBV7-8 and TRBJ1-3; 8 bases agree with TRBD1. The CDR3 consists of 17 residues. CDR1 SGHVS and CDR2 FQNEAQ come from the germline V gene. With 5 bases clipped from V and 0 bases from J, the junction kept 9 bases outside the gene matches.

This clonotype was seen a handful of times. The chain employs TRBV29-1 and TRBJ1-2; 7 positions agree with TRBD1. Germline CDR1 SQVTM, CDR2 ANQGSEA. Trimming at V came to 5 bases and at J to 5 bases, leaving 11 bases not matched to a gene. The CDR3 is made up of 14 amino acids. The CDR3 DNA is TGCAGCGTTAGTAAGACAGGGTTCGATTATGGCTACACCTTC. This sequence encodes CSVSKTGFDYGYTF. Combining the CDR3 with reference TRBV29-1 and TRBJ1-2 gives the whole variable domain SAVISQKPSRDICQRGTSLTIQCQVDSQVTMMFWYRQQPGQSLTLIATANQGSEATYESGFVIDKFPISRPNLTFSTLTVSNMSPEDSSIYLCSVSKTGFDYGYTFGSGTRLTVV.

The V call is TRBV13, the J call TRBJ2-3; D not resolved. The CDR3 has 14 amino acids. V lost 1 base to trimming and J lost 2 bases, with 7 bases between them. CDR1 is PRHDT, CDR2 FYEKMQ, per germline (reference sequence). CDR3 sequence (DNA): TGTGCCAGCAGCTTAGACCCCCACACAGATACGCAGTATTTT. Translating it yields CASSLDPHTDTQYF.

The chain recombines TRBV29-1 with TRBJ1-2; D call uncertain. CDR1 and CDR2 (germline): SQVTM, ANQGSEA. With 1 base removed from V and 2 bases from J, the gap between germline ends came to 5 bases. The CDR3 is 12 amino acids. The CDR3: CSVEARNYGYTF. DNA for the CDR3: TGCAGCGTTGAAGCTCGGAACTATGGCTACACCTTC.

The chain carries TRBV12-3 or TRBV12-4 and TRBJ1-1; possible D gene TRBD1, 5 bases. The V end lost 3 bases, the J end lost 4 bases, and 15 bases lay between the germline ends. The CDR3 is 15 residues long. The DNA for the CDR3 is TGTGCCAGCAGTTTTAACAGGCAGGGAGGCACTGAAGCTTTCTTT. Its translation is CASSFNRQGGTEAFF.

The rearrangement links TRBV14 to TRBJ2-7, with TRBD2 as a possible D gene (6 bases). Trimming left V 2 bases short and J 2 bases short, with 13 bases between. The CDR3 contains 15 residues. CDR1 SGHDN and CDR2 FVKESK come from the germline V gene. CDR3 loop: CASSQRREWPYEQYF. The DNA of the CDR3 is TGTGCCAGCAGCCAACGGAGGGAATGGCCCTACGAGCAGTACTTC.

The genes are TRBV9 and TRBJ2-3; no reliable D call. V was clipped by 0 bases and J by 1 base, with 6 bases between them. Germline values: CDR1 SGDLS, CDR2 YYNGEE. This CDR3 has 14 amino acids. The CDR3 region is CASSVAVGTDTQYF. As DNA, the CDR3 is TGTGCCAGCAGCGTAGCCGTGGGCACAGATACGCAGTATTTT.

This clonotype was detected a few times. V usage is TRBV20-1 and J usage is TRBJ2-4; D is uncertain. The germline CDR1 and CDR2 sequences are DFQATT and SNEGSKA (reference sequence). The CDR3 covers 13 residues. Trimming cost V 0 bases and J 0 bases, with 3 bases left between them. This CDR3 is CSAREIAKNIQYF. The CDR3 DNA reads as TGCAGTGCTAGAGAAATAGCCAAAAACATTCAGTACTTC.

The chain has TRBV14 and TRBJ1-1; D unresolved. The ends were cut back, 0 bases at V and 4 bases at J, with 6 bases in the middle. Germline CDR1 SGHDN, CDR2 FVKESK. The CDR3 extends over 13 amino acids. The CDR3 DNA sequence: TGTGCCAGCAGCCAAGATATCCTCACTGAAGCTTTCTTT. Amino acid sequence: CASSQDILTEAFF.

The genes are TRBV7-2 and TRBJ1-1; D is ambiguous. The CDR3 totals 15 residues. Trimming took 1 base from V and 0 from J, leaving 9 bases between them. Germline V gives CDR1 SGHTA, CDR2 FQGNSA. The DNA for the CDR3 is TGTGCCAGCAGCTTAGAACAACTAATGAACACTGAAGCTTTCTTT. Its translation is CASSLEQLMNTEAFF.

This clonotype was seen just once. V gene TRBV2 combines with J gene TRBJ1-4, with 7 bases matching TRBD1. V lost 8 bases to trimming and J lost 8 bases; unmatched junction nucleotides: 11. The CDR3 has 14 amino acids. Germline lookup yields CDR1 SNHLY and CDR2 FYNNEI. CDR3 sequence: CASRPGTAGEKLFF. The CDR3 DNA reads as TGTGCCAGCCGACCTGGGACAGCCGGGGAAAAACTGTTTTTT. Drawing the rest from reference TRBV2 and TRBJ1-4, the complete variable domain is EPEVTQTPSHQVTQMGQEVILRCVPISNHLYFYWYRQILGQKVEFLVSFYNNEISEKSEIFDDQFSVERPDGSNFTLKIRSTKLEDSAMYFCASRPGTAGEKLFFGSGTQLSVL.

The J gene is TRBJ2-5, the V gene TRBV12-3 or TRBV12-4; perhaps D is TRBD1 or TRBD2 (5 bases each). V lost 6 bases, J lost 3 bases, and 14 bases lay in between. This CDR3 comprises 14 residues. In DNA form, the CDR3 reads TGTGCCAGCAGGCCAGGGACCCGAAAAGAGACCCAGTACTTC. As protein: CASRPGTRKETQYF.

CDR3: CSASGDTRGYGYTF. The CDR3 DNA sequence: TGCAGTGCTAGCGGGGACACAAGAGGCTATGGCTACACCTTC. This sequence joins TRBV20-1 and TRBJ1-2; D possibly corresponds to TRBD1 (6 bases). V was pared by 3 bases and J by 4 bases, with 15 bases between. Germline CDR1 is DFQATT and CDR2 is SNEGSKA (reference sequence). This CDR3 has 14 residues.

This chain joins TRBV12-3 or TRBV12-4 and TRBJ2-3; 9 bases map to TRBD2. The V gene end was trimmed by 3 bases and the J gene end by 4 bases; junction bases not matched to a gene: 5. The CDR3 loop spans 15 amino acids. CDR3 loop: CASSFVAGVADTQYF. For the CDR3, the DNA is TGTGCCAGCAGTTTCGTAGCGGGAGTTGCAGATACGCAGTATTTT.

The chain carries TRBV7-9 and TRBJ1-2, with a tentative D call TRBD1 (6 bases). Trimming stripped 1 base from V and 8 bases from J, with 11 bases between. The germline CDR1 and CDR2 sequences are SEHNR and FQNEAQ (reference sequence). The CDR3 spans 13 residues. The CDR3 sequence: CASSLDGTGGYTF. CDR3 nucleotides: TGTGCCAGCAGCTTAGATGGAACAGGGGGCTACACCTTC.

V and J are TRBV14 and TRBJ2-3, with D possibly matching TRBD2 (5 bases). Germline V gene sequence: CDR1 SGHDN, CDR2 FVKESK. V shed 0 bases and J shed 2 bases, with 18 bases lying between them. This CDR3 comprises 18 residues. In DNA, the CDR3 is TGTGCCAGCAGCCAAGATCTCGGGCTAGCCCAGGACACAGATACGCAGTATTTT. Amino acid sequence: CASSQDLGLAQDTDTQYF.

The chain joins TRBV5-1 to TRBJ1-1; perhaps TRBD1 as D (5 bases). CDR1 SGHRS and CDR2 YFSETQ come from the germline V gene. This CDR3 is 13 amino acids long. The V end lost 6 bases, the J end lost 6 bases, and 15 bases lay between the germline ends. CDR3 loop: CASMGEARSEAFF. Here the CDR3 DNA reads TGCGCCAGCATGGGGGAAGCAAGATCTGAAGCTTTCTTT.

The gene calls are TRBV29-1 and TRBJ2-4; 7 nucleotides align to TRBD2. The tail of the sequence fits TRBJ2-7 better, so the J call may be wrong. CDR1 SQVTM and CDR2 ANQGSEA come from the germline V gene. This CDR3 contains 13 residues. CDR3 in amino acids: CSVTGLVAREQYF. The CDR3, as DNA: TGCAGCGTCACCGGACTAGTGGCACGCGAGCAGTACTTC.

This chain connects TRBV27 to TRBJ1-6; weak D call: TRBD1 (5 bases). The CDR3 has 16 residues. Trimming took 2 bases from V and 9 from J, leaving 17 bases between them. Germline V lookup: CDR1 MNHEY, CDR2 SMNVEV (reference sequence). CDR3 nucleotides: TGTGCCAGCAGTTTACCCGGGACGGCCGTCCGTTCACCCCTCCACTTT. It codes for CASSLPGTAVRSPLHF.

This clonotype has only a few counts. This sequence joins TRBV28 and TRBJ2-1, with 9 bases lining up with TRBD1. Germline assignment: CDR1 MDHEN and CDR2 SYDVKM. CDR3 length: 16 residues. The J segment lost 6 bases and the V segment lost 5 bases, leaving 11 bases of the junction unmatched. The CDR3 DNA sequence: TGTGCCAGCAGTACATCCGGACAGGGGCTCGGCAATGAGCAGTTCTTC. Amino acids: CASSTSGQGLGNEQFF.

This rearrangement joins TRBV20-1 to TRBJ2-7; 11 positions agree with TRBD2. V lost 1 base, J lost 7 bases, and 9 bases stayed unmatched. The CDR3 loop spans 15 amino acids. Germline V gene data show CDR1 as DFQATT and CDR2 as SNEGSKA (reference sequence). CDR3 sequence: CSARVSGGAWGEQYF. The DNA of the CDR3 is TGCAGTGCTAGAGTTAGCGGGGGGGCCTGGGGTGAGCAGTACTTC.

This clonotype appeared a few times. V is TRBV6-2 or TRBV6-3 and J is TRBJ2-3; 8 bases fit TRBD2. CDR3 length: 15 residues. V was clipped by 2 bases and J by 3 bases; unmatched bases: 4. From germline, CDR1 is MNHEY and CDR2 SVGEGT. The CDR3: CASSYPSGGTDTQYF. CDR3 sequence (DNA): TGTGCCAGCAGTTACCCCTCGGGGGGGACAGATACGCAGTATTTT.

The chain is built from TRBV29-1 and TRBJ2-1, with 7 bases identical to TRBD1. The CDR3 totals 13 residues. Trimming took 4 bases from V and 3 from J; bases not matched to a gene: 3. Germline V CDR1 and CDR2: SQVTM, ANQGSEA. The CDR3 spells CSVGDRVYNEQFF. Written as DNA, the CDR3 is TGCAGCGTTGGAGACAGGGTCTACAATGAGCAGTTCTTC.

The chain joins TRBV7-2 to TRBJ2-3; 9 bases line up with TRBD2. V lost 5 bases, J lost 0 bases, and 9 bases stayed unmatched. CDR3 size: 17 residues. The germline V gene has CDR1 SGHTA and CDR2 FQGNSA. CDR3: CASSPFRLAVSTDTQYF. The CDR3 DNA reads TGTGCCAGCAGCCCATTCAGACTAGCGGTTAGCACAGATACGCAGTATTTT.